These 13 T cell receptor beta chains originate from one sample sequenced in a study of blood T cell repertoires in COVID-19. Using immunoSEQ multiplex PCR, the repertoire was profiled, and TCRdb retains in-frame clones only, with some absent. The repertoire consists of more than 150,000 clones, with about 88% occurring once and the leading ten covering 2% to 2.5%. Sample: peripheral blood. These receptor sequences come from a man in his sixties or seventies with active or convalescent COVID-19.

This clone was counted a single time. The V and J genes are TRBV6-6 and TRBJ2-7; TRBD1 matches at 10 bases. This CDR3 is 19 amino acids long. In germline, CDR1 is MNHNY, CDR2 SVGAGI (reference sequence). V dropped 5 bases and J dropped 0; count of bases not matched to a gene: 16. The CDR3 spells CASSRARDRGLADSYEQYF. As DNA, the CDR3 is TGTGCCAGCAGTCGGGCCCGGGACAGGGGTCTAGCGGACTCCTACGAGCAGTACTTC.

This rearrangement joins TRBV2 to TRBJ2-7, with D possibly being TRBD1 (6 bases). The CDR3 length is 15 residues. V was cut by 1 base and J by 5 bases, with 15 bases left in between. Germline assignment: CDR1 SNHLY and CDR2 FYNNEI. The CDR3 coding sequence is TGTGCCAGCAGTGAAGACCGGACAGTCAACCACGAGCAGTACTTC. Translated, it gives CASSEDRTVNHEQYF.

The table lists this clone with a few counts. The chain recombines TRBV27 with TRBJ2-6; no clear D. Germline loops: CDR1 MNHEY, CDR2 SMNVEV (reference sequence). The CDR3 sequence is 13 residues long. Trimming removed 5 bases from V and 1 base from J, with 3 bases in between. For the CDR3, the DNA is TGTGCCAGCAGTCCGTCTGGGGCCAACGTCCTGACTTTC. Translated, it gives CASSPSGANVLTF.

The rearrangement joins TRBV6-2 or TRBV6-3 to TRBJ1-1; the match to TRBD1 covers 7 bases. Germline-derived CDR1 and CDR2 are MNHEY and SVGEGT. The CDR3 covers 17 residues. V was clipped by 0 bases and J by 6 bases; unmatched bases: 13. The CDR3 bases are TGTGCCAGCAGTTACTCGAGGCAGGGGGTCTCGGGAGCTGAAGCTTTCTTT. Encoded protein: CASSYSRQGVSGAEAFF.

This sequence joins TRBV18 and TRBJ1-4; D remains ambiguous. The CDR3 consists of 16 residues. Trimming removed 1 base at V and 10 bases at J, with 19 bases between. Germline CDR1 reads KGHSH; CDR2 reads LQKENI. The CDR3 DNA follows: TGTGCCAGCTCACCACAGTACTTAGCGGACGAAGTAAAACTGTTTTTT. Residues: CASSPQYLADEVKLFF. The full variable domain, in which reference TRBV18 and TRBJ1-4 provide the parts outside the CDR3, is NAGVMQNPRHLVRRRGQEARLRCSPMKGHSHVYWYRQLPEEGLKFMVYLQKENIIDESGMPKERFSAEFPKEGPSILRIQQVVRGDSAAYFCASSPQYLADEVKLFFGSGTQLSVL.

This sequence joins TRBV6-5 and TRBJ1-2; D remains ambiguous. V was trimmed by 6 bases and J by 4 bases, leaving 12 bases between them. This CDR3 is 13 amino acids long. Germline V lookup: CDR1 MNHEY, CDR2 SVGAGI. The CDR3 sequence: CASSGREGYGYTF. Here the CDR3 DNA reads TGTGCCAGCAGCGGCCGGGAGGGCTATGGCTACACCTTC.

On this clone: The sample contains more than one DNA sequence encoding this CDR3. The chain links TRBV11-3 to TRBJ2-7; 7 bases fit TRBD1. Germline loops: CDR1 SGHNT, CDR2 YENEEA. CDR3 size: 14 residues. The ends lost 1 base at V and 2 bases at J; junction bases unmatched: 2. DNA for the CDR3: TGTGCCAGCAGCTTAGGGACAGGTCCCTACGAGCAGTACTTC. Protein: CASSLGTGPYEQYF. Using reference TRBV11-3 and TRBJ2-7 for the parts outside the CDR3, the full variable domain is EAGVVQSPRYKIIEKKQPVAFWCNPISGHNTLYWYLQNLGQGPELLIRYENEEAVDDSQLPKDRFSAERLKGVDSTLKIQPAELGDSAVYLCASSLGTGPYEQYFGPGTRLTVT.

V is TRBV19 and J is TRBJ2-7; D is unclear. CDR3 length: 14 residues. Germline CDR1 is LNHDA and CDR2 is SQIVND (reference sequence). The ends were cut back, 5 bases at V and 6 bases at J, with 17 bases in the middle. The CDR3 here is CASSHLASGSEQYF. The CDR3 bases are TGTGCCAGTAGTCACCTTGCCTCAGGAAGCGAGCAGTACTTC. Variable domain in full (rest from reference TRBV19 and TRBJ2-7): DGGITQSPKYLFRKEGQNVTLSCEQNLNHDAMYWYRQDPGQGLRLIYYSQIVNDFQKGDIAEGYSVSREKKESFPLTVTSAQKNPTAFYLCASSHLASGSEQYFGPGTRLTVT.

The chain couples TRBV5-5 to TRBJ2-2, with TRBD1 matching over 12 bases. The V gene end was trimmed by 5 bases and the J gene end by 6 bases; junction bases not matched to a gene: 5. CDR3 length: 15 amino acids. CDR1 SGHKS and CDR2 YYEKEE come from the germline V gene (reference sequence). DNA of the CDR3: TGTGCCAGCAGTTCGGGGGACAGGGGGCCCGGGGAGCTGTTTTTT. Amino acids: CASSSGDRGPGELFF.

The gene calls are TRBV10-1 and TRBJ1-4; D is possibly TRBD1 (5 bases). The germline V gene encodes CDR1 WNHNN and CDR2 SYGVQD (reference sequence). CDR3 size: 18 residues. V lost 0 bases, J lost 7 bases, and 21 bases lay in between. In DNA form, the CDR3 reads TGCGCCAGCAGTGAGTCAACCCAAGAGGGCCGGAGGGGTGAAAAACTGTTTTTT. It is translated as CASSESTQEGRRGEKLFF.

This clone appeared a single time. The chain is built from TRBV3-1 (or the pseudogene TRBV3-2) and TRBJ1-3, with 9 bases identical to TRBD1. CDR3 size: 14 residues. Germline-derived CDR1 and CDR2 are LGHDT and YNNKEL (reference sequence). Germline trimming cut 7 bases from V and 6 bases from J; bases unmatched to any gene: 7. The CDR3 reads CASNDRGYENTIYF. CDR3 sequence (DNA): TGTGCCAGCAACGACAGGGGGTACGAAAACACCATATATTTT.

The chain has TRBV28 and TRBJ2-1; maybe TRBD2 (7 bases). Looked up from germline, CDR1 is MDHEN and CDR2 is SYDVKM. V was cut by 7 bases and J by 4 bases, with 17 bases left in between. The CDR3 sequence is 15 residues long. The CDR3 coding sequence is TGTGCCAGCATGGGGGGGGCGATTTCTTACAATGAGCAGTTCTTC. This sequence encodes CASMGGAISYNEQFF.

This chain uses TRBV5-4 with TRBJ2-7, with TRBD1 matching 12 bases. Germline V gives CDR1 SGHNT, CDR2 YYREEE (reference sequence). The V gene end was trimmed by 3 bases and the J gene end by 1 base; junction bases not matched to a gene: 5. CDR3 length equals 16 residues. The CDR3: CASSYWGQGASYEQYF. The CDR3 DNA follows: TGTGCCAGCAGCTACTGGGGACAGGGGGCTTCCTACGAGCAGTACTTC.